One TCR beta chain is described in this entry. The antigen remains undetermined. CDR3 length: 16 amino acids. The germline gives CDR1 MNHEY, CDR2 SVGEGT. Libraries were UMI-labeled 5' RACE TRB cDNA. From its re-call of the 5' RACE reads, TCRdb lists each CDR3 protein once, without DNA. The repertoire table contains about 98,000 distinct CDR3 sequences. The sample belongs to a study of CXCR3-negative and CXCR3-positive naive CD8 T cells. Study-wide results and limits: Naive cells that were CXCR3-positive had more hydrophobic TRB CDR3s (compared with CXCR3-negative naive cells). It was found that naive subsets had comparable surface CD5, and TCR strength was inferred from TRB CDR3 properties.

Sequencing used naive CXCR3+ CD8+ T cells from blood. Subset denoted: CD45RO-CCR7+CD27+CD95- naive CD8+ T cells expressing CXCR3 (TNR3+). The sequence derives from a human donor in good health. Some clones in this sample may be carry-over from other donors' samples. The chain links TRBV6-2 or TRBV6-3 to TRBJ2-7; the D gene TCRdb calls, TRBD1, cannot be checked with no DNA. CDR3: CASSPGTGGILYEQCF.